The source of this TCR beta chain is a study of blood T cell repertoires in COVID-19. For the study at large: Acute and convalescent COVID-19 samples came from the United States, Italy and Spain.

J was trimmed by 9 bases and V by 5 bases; bases with no gene match: 8. Germline CDR1 and CDR2: SGHAT and FQDESV (reference sequence). The CDR3 totals 14 residues. Participants were aged about 18 to 89 years from about two dozen US areas. Participants had their cohort set by participant-reported clinical history. The authors' processing: Estimation of nucleated cell counts was performed using reference gene primer amplification. The assay was immunoSEQ multiplex PCR, and TCRdb's table has in-frame clones only and misses some. V and J calls and clone size are copied from that table; D and trimming were computed from the DNA. The table has roughly 200,000 clones, 75% to 90% seen once.

J is TRBJ2-1 and V is TRBV11-1; 9 bases are shared with TRBD2. This TCR was sampled from a man aged 35 to 55 who had recovered from COVID-19. The sequenced material came from PBMCs or T cells enriched from blood (not recorded which). CDR3 DNA sequence: TGTGCCAGCAGCGATAGCGGGAGCGCGGGTGAGCAGTTCTTC. It yields the protein CASSDSGSAGEQFF.